The 10 T cell receptor beta chains presented below share a single source sample, sequenced in a study of T cell responses to AZD1222 COVID-19 vaccine. Profiling relied on immunoSEQ multiplex PCR, and the TCRdb table lists in-frame clones only, not all of them. Of roughly 130,000 clones in the sample, around 91% were seen once. Here the sequenced sample was peripheral blood, taken on day 0 of AZD1222 vaccination. The receptor source for this set is an adult in good health.

The chain employs TRBV7-8 and TRBJ2-1, with 10 bases identical to TRBD2. V gave up 5 bases and J gave up 14 bases; unmatched junction bases: 18. The CDR3 loop spans 16 amino acids. The germline V gene has CDR1 SGHVS and CDR2 FQNEAQ. This CDR3 reads CASSTQGEGASGSEFF. In DNA form, the CDR3 reads TGTGCCAGCAGCACCCAAGGGGAGGGGGCTAGCGGGAGTGAGTTCTTC.

The V gene is TRBV2, the J gene TRBJ2-7; D is unclear. V dropped 4 bases and J dropped 2 bases, with 12 bases sitting between them. CDR1 is SNHLY, CDR2 FYNNEI, per germline. The CDR3 loop spans 14 amino acids. CDR3: CASSARRLAYEQYF. As DNA, the CDR3 is TGTGCCAGCAGTGCCAGGAGATTGGCCTACGAGCAGTACTTC.

This clone was found once. This chain uses TRBV2 with TRBJ1-6, with a weak D call TRBD1 (6 bases). The V end was cut by 6 bases, the J end by 4 bases, with 10 bases between. This CDR3 spans 14 amino acids. Germline V CDR1 and CDR2: SNHLY, FYNNEI. The CDR3 loop is CASRVQGYNSPLHF. The CDR3 DNA sequence: TGTGCCAGCAGAGTACAGGGATATAATTCACCCCTCCACTTT. Full variable domain (missing parts from reference TRBV2 and TRBJ1-6): EPEVTQTPSHQVTQMGQEVILRCVPISNHLYFYWYRQILGQKVEFLVSFYNNEISEKSEIFDDQFSVERPDGSNFTLKIRSTKLEDSAMYFCASRVQGYNSPLHFGNGTRLTVT.

This chain links TRBV7-6 with TRBJ1-4; 9 positions match TRBD1. Germline CDR1 SGHVS, CDR2 FNYEAQ. The CDR3 consists of 16 residues. V dropped 0 bases and J dropped 4; count of bases not matched to a gene: 3. CDR3 DNA sequence: TGTGCCAGCAGCTTAGCATCGACAGGGGGTAATGAAAAACTGTTTTTT. This encodes CASSLASTGGNEKLFF.

The rearrangement joins TRBV6-2 or TRBV6-3 to TRBJ2-1; TRBD2 matches 13 bases. Germline loops: CDR1 MNHEY, CDR2 SVGEGT. The CDR3 extends over 21 amino acids. J gave up 4 bases and V 0 bases, and 15 bases lay outside the gene matches. CDR3 residues: CASSYSRDRGLAGSGYNEQFF. CDR3 nucleotides: TGTGCCAGCAGTTACTCGCGGGACAGGGGACTAGCGGGATCAGGGTACAATGAGCAGTTCTTC.

The chain carries TRBV3-1 (or the pseudogene TRBV3-2) and TRBJ2-7; D is perhaps TRBD2 (8 bases). The ends were cut back, 4 bases at V and 3 bases at J, with 16 bases in the middle. The CDR3 loop spans 15 amino acids. Germline values: CDR1 LGHDT, CDR2 YNNKEL (reference sequence). CDR3 sequence (DNA): TGTGCCAGCAGCCCAGGGGGTGCGGGAGGCTACGAGCAGTACGTC. It specifies CASSPGGAGGYEQYV.

This clone occurred once. This chain links TRBV19 with TRBJ1-2, with D maybe TRBD1 (5 bases). There are 16 residues in the CDR3. CDR1 is LNHDA and CDR2 is SQIVND in the germline V gene (reference sequence). V lost 2 bases and J 0 bases, leaving 13 bases between the germline ends. CDR3 in amino acids: CASSIQRDFANYGYTF. In DNA form, the CDR3 reads TGTGCCAGTAGTATACAACGGGACTTCGCTAACTATGGCTACACCTTC.

This CDR3 reads CASSLLGGGEEEQFF. In DNA, the CDR3 is TGTGCCAGCAGCTTATTAGGGGGCGGTGAGGAAGAGCAGTTCTTC. The chain employs TRBV7-3 and TRBJ2-1; 7 bases align to TRBD1. Germline CDR1 reads SGHTA; CDR2 reads FQGTGA. The CDR3 contains 15 residues. V shed 2 bases, J shed 10 bases, and the junction held 11 bases outside the gene matches. The variable domain in full, completed from reference TRBV7-3 and TRBJ2-1, reads GAGVSQTPSNKVTEKGKYVELRCDPISGHTALYWYRQSLGQGPEFLIYFQGTGAADDSGLPNDRFFAVRPEGSVSTLKIQRTERGDSAVYLCASSLLGGGEEEQFFGPGTRLTVL.

CDR3 bases: TGTGCCAGCAGGAGGGAATTGGATCAGCCCCAGCATTTT. This sequence encodes CASRRELDQPQHF. The chain joins TRBV2 to TRBJ1-5; D not certain. Germline CDR1 and CDR2: SNHLY and FYNNEI. With 6 bases removed from V and 5 bases from J, the gap between germline ends came to 11 bases. The CDR3 runs to 13 residues. Looking up the rest from reference TRBV2 and TRBJ1-5 gives the full variable domain: EPEVTQTPSHQVTQMGQEVILRCVPISNHLYFYWYRQILGQKVEFLVSFYNNEISEKSEIFDDQFSVERPDGSNFTLKIRSTKLEDSAMYFCASRRELDQPQHFGDGTRLSIL.

V is TRBV15 and J is TRBJ2-2; 7 bases map to TRBD1. This CDR3 is built from 16 residues. V lost 0 bases and J lost 5; bases outside the gene matches: 6. Germline CDR1 is LNHNV and CDR2 is YYDKDF (reference sequence). The CDR3 here is CATSRDVGGRTGELFF. The DNA for the CDR3 is TGTGCCACCAGCAGAGATGTAGGGGGCCGGACCGGGGAGCTGTTTTTT.